This T cell receptor (beta chain) appears in the sequencing data of a study of blood T cell repertoires in COVID-19. Data came from immunoSEQ multiplex PCR; TCRdb stores just in-frame clones and leaves some out. The sample contains 40,000 or so clones, around 85% of which appear only once. V was shortened by 5 bases and J by 5 bases, with 9 bases between the two germline ends. Germline CDR1 reads MNHEY; CDR2 reads SMNVEV (reference sequence). CDR3 length equals 12 residues. The genes are TRBV27 and TRBJ1-1; D is uncertain. The source of this sequence is a man aged 40-55 years with active COVID-19. The sequenced sample consisted of peripheral blood. CDR3 residues: CASSPPGTEAFF. The DNA for the CDR3 is TGTGCCAGCAGTCCCCCGGGTACTGAAGCTTTCTTT.